The sequence of this T cell receptor (beta chain) was determined in a study of T-cell reconstitution after alpha-beta-depleted transplantation in children. This clonotype was observed at least ten times. The TCRbeta library was prepared with unique molecular identifiers. TCRdb fed the PCR reads into MiXCR, producing one record per CDR3 protein. Counted here are about 240,000 distinct CDR3 sequences, approximately 12% occurring once; the ten biggest clones make up over 2.5%. With 5 bases removed from V and 9 bases from J, the gap between germline ends came to 14 bases. Germline-derived CDR1 and CDR2 are MNHEY and SVGEGT. The CDR3 totals 13 residues.

This material consisted of PBMCs from the stem cell graft donor, taken from the stem cell graft. The rearrangement joins TRBV6-2 or TRBV6-3 to TRBJ2-1, with D perhaps TRBD2 (6 bases). This receptor was identified in a human donor who donated a stem cell graft to a child with acute lymphoblastic leukemia. The CDR3 region is CASSVRTKGEQFF. Here the CDR3 DNA reads TGTGCCAGCAGTGTACGGACTAAGGGTGAGCAGTTCTTC.